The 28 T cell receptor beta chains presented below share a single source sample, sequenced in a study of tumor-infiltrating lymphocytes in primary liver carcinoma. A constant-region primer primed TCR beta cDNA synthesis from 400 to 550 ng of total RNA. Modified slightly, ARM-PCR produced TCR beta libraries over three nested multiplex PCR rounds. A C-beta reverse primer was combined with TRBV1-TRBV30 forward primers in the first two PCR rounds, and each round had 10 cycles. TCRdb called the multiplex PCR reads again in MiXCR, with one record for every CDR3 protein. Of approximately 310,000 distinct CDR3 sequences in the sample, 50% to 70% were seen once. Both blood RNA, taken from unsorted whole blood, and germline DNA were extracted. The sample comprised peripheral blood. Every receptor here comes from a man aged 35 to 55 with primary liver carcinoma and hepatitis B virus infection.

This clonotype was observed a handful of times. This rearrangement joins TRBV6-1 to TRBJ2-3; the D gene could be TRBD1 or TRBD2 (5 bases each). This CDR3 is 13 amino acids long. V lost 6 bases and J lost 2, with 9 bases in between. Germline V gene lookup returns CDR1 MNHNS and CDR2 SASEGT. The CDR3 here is CASSGTYTDTQYF. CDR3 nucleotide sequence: TGTGCCAGCAGCGGGACCTACACAGATACGCAGTATTTT.

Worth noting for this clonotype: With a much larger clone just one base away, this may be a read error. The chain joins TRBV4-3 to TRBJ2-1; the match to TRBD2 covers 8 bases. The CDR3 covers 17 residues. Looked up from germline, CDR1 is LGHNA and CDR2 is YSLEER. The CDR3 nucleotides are TGCGCCAGCATCCAAGTACATCAGCGGGAGCCCTACAATGAGCAGTTCTTC. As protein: CASIQVHQREPYNEQFF.

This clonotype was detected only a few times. The CDR3 bases are TGTGCCAGCAGTGGGGGGGACAGGGGGGTACAGTTCTTC. It is translated as CASSGGDRGVQFF. V usage is TRBV6-1 and J usage is TRBJ2-1, with TRBD1 matching 11 bases. The ends lost 4 bases at V and 13 bases at J; junction bases unmatched: 6. This CDR3 has 13 residues. From germline, CDR1 is MNHNS and CDR2 SASEGT.

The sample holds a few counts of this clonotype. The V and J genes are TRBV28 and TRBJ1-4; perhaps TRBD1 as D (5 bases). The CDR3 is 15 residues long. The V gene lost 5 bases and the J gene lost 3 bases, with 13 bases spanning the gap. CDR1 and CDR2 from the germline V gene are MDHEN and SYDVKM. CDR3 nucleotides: TGTGCCAGCAGTAGGTCTGGGGCCTCTAATGAAAAACTGTTTTTT. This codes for CASSRSGASNEKLFF.

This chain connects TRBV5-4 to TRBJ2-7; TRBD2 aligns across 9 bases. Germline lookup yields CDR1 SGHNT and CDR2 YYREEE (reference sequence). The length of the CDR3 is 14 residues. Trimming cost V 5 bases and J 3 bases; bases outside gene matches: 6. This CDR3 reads CASRDRLAVYEQYF. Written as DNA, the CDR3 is TGTGCCAGCAGGGACAGACTAGCGGTCTACGAGCAGTACTTC.

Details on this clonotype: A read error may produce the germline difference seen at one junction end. In DNA, the CDR3 is TGTGCAAGCAGCTTAGGCGCCATTGAGCAGTTCTTC. Protein product: CASSLGAIEQFF. The V and J genes are TRBV11-2 and TRBJ2-1; D uncertain. This CDR3 has 12 amino acids. Per germline, CDR1 SGHAT and CDR2 FQNNGV.

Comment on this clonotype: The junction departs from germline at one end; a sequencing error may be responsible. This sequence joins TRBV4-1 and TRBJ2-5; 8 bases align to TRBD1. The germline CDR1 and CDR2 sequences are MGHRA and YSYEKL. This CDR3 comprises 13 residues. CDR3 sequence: CAGSQQGGETQYF. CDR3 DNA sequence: TGCGCCGGCAGCCAACAGGGGGGAGAGACCCAGTACTTC.

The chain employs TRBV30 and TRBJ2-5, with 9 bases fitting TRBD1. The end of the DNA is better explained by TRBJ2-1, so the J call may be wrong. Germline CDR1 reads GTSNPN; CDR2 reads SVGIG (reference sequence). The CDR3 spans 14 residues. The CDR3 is CAWSRDRVGETQFF. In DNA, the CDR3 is TGTGCCTGGAGTCGGGACAGGGTAGGGGAGACCCAGTTCTTC.

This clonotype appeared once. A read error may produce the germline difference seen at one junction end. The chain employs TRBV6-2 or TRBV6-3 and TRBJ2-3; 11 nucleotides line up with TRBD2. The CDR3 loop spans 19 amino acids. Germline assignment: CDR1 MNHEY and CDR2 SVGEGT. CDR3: CANSSRLAGISVSTDTQYF. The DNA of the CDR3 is TGTGCCAACAGTTCGAGACTAGCGGGGATAAGTGTTAGCACAGATACGCAGTATTTT.

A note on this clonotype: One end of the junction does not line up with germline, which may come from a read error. CDR3 DNA: TGTGCCGGCAGCCCAACTAGCGGCCAAGAGACCCAGTACTTC. Translating it yields CAGSPTSGQETQYF. The chain is built from TRBV7-9 and TRBJ2-5; 8 bases map to TRBD2. Germline lookup yields CDR1 SEHNR and CDR2 FQNEAQ (reference sequence). The CDR3 has 14 amino acids.

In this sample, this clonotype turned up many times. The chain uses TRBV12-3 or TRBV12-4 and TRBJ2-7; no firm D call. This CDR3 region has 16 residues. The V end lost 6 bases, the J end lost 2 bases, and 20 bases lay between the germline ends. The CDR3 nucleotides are TGTGCCAGCAGCCCCTCCGGGTGGGCAGTCACCTACGAGCAGTACTTC. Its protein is CASSPSGWAVTYEQYF.

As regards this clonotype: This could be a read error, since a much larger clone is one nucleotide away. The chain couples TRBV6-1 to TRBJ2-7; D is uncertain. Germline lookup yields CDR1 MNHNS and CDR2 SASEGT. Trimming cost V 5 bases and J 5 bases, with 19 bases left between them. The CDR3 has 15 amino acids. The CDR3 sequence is CASSRSGRSSNEQYF. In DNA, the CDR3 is TGTGCCAGCAGTAGGTCGGGCCGTTCGTCCAACGAGCAGTACTTC.

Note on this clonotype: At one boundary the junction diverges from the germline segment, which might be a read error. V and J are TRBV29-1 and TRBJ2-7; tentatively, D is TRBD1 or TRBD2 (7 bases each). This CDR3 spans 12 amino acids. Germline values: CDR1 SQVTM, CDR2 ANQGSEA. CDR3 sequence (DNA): TGCAGCATTGAGCAGGGGGGGTACGAGCAGTACTTC. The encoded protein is CSIEQGGYEQYF.

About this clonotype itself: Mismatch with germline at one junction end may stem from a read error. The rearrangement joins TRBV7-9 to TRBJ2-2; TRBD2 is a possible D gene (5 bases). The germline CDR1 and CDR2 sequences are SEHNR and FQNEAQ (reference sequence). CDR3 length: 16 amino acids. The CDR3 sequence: CASSLVLRGWTGELFF. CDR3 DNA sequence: TGTGCTAGCAGCTTAGTTCTTCGGGGTTGGACCGGGGAGCTGTTTTTT.

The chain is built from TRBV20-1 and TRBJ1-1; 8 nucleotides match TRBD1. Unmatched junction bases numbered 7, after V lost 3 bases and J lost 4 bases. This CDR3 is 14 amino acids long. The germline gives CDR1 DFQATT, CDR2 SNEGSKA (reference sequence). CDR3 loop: CSARRPGQGTEAFF. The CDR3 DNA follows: TGCAGTGCTAGGAGGCCTGGACAGGGCACTGAAGCTTTCTTT.

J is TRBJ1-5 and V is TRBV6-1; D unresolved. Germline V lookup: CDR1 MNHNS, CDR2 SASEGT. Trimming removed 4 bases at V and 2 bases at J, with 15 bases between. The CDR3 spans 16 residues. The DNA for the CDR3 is TGTGCCAGCAGTGGGCGGACCCAACGAGGCAATCAGCCCCAGCATTTT. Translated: CASSGRTQRGNQPQHF.

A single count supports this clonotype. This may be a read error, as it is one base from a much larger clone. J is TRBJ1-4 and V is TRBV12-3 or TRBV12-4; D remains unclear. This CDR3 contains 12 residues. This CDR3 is CVSSLFSEKLFF. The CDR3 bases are TGTGTCAGCAGTTTATTCAGCGAAAAACTGTTTTTT.

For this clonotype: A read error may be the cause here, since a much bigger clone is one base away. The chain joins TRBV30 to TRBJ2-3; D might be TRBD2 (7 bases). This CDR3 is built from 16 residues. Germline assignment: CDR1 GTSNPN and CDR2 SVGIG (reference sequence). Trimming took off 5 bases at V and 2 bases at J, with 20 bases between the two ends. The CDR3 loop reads CAWGRGGSTPTDTQYF. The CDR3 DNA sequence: TGTGCCTGGGGCAGGGGCGGGAGCACACCCACAGATACGCAGTATTTT.

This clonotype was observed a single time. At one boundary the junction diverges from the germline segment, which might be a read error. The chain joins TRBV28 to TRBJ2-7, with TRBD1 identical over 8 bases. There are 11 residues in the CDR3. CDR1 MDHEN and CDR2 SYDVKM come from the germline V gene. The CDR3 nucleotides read TGTGCCAGCGGTAAAAGGGGACAGGTCTCGTTC. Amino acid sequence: CASGKRGQVSF.

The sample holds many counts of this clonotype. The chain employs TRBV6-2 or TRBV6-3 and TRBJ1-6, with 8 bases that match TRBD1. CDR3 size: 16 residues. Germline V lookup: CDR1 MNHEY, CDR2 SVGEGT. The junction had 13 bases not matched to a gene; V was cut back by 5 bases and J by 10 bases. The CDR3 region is CASSRRTSGQDSPLHF. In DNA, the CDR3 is TGTGCCAGCAGTCGACGAACCTCGGGACAGGACTCACCCCTCCACTTT.

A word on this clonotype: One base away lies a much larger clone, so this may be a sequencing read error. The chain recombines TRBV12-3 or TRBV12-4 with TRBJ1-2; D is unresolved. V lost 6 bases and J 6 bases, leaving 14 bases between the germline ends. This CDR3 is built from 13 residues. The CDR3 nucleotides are TGTGCCAGCAGCCCTTCAGAGGGCAATGGCTACACCTTC. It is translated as CASSPSEGNGYTF.

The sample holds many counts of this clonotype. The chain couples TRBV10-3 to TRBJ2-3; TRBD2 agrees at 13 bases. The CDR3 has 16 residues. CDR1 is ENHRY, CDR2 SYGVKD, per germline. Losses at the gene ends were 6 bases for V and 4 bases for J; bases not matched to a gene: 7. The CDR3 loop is CAISKGGLAGSDTQYF. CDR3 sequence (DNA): TGTGCCATCAGCAAAGGGGGACTAGCGGGATCAGATACGCAGTATTTT.

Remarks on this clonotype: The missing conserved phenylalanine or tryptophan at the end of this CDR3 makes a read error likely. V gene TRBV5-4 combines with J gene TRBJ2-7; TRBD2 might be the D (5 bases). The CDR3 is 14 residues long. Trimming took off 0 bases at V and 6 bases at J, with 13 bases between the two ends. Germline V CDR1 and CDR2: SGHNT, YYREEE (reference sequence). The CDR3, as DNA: TGTGCCAGCAGCTTGGGCTTAGAGGGCTCCGAGCAGTACTCC. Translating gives CASSLGLEGSEQYS.

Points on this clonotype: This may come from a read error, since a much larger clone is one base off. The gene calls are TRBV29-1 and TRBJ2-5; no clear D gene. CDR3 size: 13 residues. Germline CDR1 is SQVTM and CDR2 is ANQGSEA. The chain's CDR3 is CSVEDLVLEIQYF. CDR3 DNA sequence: TGCAGCGTTGAAGATCTGGTGTTGGAGATCCAGTACTTC. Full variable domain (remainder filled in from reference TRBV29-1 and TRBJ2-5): SAVISQKPSRDICQRGTSLTIQCQVDSQVTMMFWYRQQPGQSLTLIATANQGSEATYESGFVIDKFPISRPNLTFSTLTVSNMSPEDSSIYLCSVEDLVLEIQYFGPGTRLLVL.

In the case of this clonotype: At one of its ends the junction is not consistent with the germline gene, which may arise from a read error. The CDR3: CAFSESPRRSGQRNTIYF. The CDR3, as DNA: TGTGCCTTCAGTGAGTCACCCAGGCGGAGCGGTCAGAGAAACACCATATATTTT. The V and J genes are TRBV10-3 and TRBJ1-3, with D uncertain. CDR3 size: 18 residues. Germline loops: CDR1 ENHRY, CDR2 SYGVKD.

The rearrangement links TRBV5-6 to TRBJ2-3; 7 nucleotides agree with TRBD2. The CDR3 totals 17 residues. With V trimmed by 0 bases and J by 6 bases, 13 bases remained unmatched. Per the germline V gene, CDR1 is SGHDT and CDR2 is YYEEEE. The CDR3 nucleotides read TGTGCCAGCAGCTTGGTCACTAGCGCGCTCCTGGGGGATACGCAGTATTTT. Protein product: CASSLVTSALLGDTQYF.

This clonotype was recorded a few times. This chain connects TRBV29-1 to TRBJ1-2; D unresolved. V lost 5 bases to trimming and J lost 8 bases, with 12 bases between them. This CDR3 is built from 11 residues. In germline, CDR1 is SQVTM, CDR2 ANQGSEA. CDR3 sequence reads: CSVRSEKGYTF. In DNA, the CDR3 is TGCAGCGTTCGGAGCGAAAAAGGCTACACCTTC. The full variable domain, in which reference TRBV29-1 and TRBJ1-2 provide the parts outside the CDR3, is SAVISQKPSRDICQRGTSLTIQCQVDSQVTMMFWYRQQPGQSLTLIATANQGSEATYESGFVIDKFPISRPNLTFSTLTVSNMSPEDSSIYLCSVRSEKGYTFGSGTRLTVV.

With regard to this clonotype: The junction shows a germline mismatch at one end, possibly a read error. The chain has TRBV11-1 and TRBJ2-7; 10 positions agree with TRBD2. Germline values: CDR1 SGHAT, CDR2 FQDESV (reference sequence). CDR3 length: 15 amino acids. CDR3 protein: CANSLSSGGTGEQYF. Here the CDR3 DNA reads TGTGCCAACAGCTTAAGTAGCGGGGGGACTGGAGAGCAGTACTTC.